This TCR beta chain was recorded in a study of blood T cells in healthy people across ages. J was trimmed by 6 bases and V by 5 bases; bases with no gene match: 10. The germline CDR1 and CDR2 sequences are SEHNR and FQNEAQ (reference sequence). This CDR3 has 15 amino acids. A second PCR, run for roughly 7 to 11 cycles, used a sample-barcoded 5' primer plus a J-beta primer mix. MiXCR, run by TCRdb on the 5' RACE reads, gives a single entry per CDR3 protein. This table has approximately 800,000 distinct CDR3 sequences, 55% to 70% appearing once. The J gene is TRBJ1-2, the V gene TRBV7-9, with 9 positions matching TRBD1. Sequencing input: blood. The TCR originated in a man aged 25 to 40 in good health. CDR3 loop: CASSIAETGGNGYTF. The CDR3 nucleotides are TGTGCCAGCAGCATTGCCGAGACAGGGGGTAATGGCTACACCTTC.